These T cell receptor beta chains were read from a single sample in a study of post-analysis software for immune sequencing data. TCRdb ran MiXCR on the PCR reads and lists one entry per CDR3 protein. The sample records about 800,000 distinct CDR3 sequences, about 32% being singletons. Sequencing was done on a sample of blood. The receptors here all came from a girl aged 10 to 17 with multiple sclerosis. CDR3s include the opening cysteine and the closing phenylalanine or tryptophan. D genes are given only for firm matches. A clone size is listed for some rows: how often the clone was seen (once, few, many), or a class if it is expanded.

>TRBJ2-7|TRBD2|NA|TRBV5-1
CASSLAPSGGLNEQYF
TGCGCCAGCAGCTTGGCCCCTAGCGGGGGCCTCAATGAGCAGTACTTC
>TRBJ2-1|TRBD2|few|TRBV10-3
CAISRTSGSSNEQFF
TGTGCCATCAGCCGGACTAGCGGGAGTTCGAATGAGCAGTTCTTC
>TRBJ2-5|TRBD2|NA|TRBV7-2
CASSLVLGLVETQYF
TGTGCCAGCAGCTTAGTGTTGGGACTAGTGGAGACCCAGTACTTC
>TRBJ2-3|TRBD1|once|TRBV11-3
CASSLRTGLSDTLYF
TGTGCCAGCAGCTTGAGGACAGGCTTATCAGATACGCTGTATTTT
>TRBJ2-7|NA|NA|TRBV20-1
CSARKGGGFYEQYF
TGCAGTGCCCGAAAGGGCGGCGGCTTCTACGAGCAGTACTTC
>TRBJ2-7|NA|few|TRBV6-5
CASSFSFQTGQAGPYEQYF
TGTGCCAGCAGTTTCAGCTTTCAAACCGGACAGGCGGGACCCTACGAGCAGTACTTC
>TRBJ2-5|NA|once|TRBV9
CASSDQEAQYF
TGTGCCAGCAGCGACCAAGAGGCCCAGTACTTC
>TRBJ2-1|TRBD2|NA|TRBV6-1
CASSELAGVSSEQFF
TGTGCCAGCAGTGAACTAGCGGGAGTGTCAAGTGAGCAGTTCTTC
>TRBJ2-7|NA|NA|TRBV29-1
CSVGMGGGLGAYEQYF
TGCAGCGTCGGGATGGGGGGAGGCCTGGGGGCCTACGAGCAGTACTTC
>TRBJ2-1|NA|NA|TRBV7-9
CASSPPRVISYNEQFF
TGTGCCAGCAGCCCTCCGCGGGTAATATCCTACAATGAGCAGTTCTTC
>TRBJ2-1|NA|NA|TRBV7-9
CASRLSNNEQFF
TGTGCCAGCAGGCTGAGCAACAATGAGCAGTTCTTC
>TRBJ1-2|NA|many|TRBV7-2
CASNDLANYGYTF
TGTGCCAGCAACGACTTAGCTAACTATGGCTACACCTTC
>TRBJ1-1|NA|NA|TRBV4-1
CASRDIGVWGEAFF
TGCGCCAGCAGGGATATTGGGGTCTGGGGTGAAGCTTTCTTT
>TRBJ1-2|NA|few|TRBV25-1
CASSEYSGDGYGYTF
TGTGCCAGCAGTGAATATAGTGGGGATGGCTATGGCTACACCTTC
>TRBJ2-1|TRBD1|few|TRBV6-1
CASSPLDPGTGRLGNEQFF
TGTGCCAGCAGTCCGCTTGATCCCGGGACAGGCCGACTCGGCAATGAGCAGTTCTTC
>TRBJ2-1|TRBD1|few|TRBV10-3
CAISSGQGNEQFF
TGTGCCATCAGTTCGGGACAGGGGAACGAGCAGTTCTTC
>TRBJ2-7|TRBD1|NA|TRBV5-6
CASSLAQGVYEQYF
TGTGCCAGCAGCTTGGCCCAGGGGGTCTACGAGCAGTACTTC
>TRBJ2-7|NA|NA|TRBV18
CASSPAAGRTYEQYF
TGTGCCAGCTCACCGGCGGCGGGGAGGACCTACGAGCAGTACTTC
>TRBJ2-3|NA|many|TRBV7-2
CASSEGWGRTDTQYF
TGTGCCAGCAGCGAAGGGTGGGGTCGCACAGATACGCAGTATTTT
>TRBJ1-5|TRBD1|NA|TRBV15
CATSRTGGTDQPQHF
TGTGCCACCAGCCGTACAGGGGGCACGGATCAGCCCCAGCATTTT
>TRBJ2-7|TRBD2|few|TRBV27
CASSLSIVGPSGMRYEQYF
TGTGCCAGCAGTTTATCGATAGTCGGGCCTAGCGGGATGCGGTACGAGCAGTACTTC
>TRBJ2-3|TRBD2|few|TRBV4-3
CASSQRTSVATQYF
TGCGCCAGCAGCCAACGAACTAGCGTGGCTACGCAGTATTTT
>TRBJ2-3|TRBD2|few|TRBV20-1
CSAISGGAHTQYF
TGCAGTGCTATCAGCGGGGGGGCCCATACGCAGTATTTT
>TRBJ1-4|NA|NA|TRBV5-1
CAGSVGRQATNEKLFF
TGCGCCGGCAGCGTGGGACGGCAGGCAACTAATGAAAAACTGTTTTTT
>TRBJ2-1|TRBD1|few|TRBV18
CASSPGQGINEQFF
TGTGCCAGCTCGCCCGGACAGGGGATCAATGAGCAGTTCTTC
>TRBJ2-5|TRBD2|few|TRBV7-2
CASSPRLAERQTQYF
TGTGCCAGCAGCCCTAGACTAGCGGAGAGGCAGACCCAGTACTTC